Shown below are 27 T cell receptor beta chains from a single sample sequenced in a study of shared clonotypes between healthy human individuals. Repertoires were generated with immunoSEQ multiplex PCR, while TCRdb's copy carries only in-frame clones and drops some. The sample lists a few million clones; roughly 92% were seen once. The sample comprised naive CD4+ T cells sorted from blood. Subset defined: CD45RA+ positively selected. Receptor source: a man aged 18 to 30 in good health.

The CDR3 protein is CASSVPTGANEQFF. CDR3 in DNA: TGTGCCAGCAGCGTTCCGACGGGAGCAAATGAGCAGTTCTTC. The rearrangement links TRBV9 to TRBJ2-1, with D perhaps matching TRBD2 (6 bases). V was clipped by 2 bases and J by 7 bases, with 13 bases between them. The CDR3 covers 14 residues. In germline, CDR1 is SGDLS, CDR2 YYNGEE.

The sample holds one count of this clone. V and J are TRBV7-2 and TRBJ1-5, with D uncertain. In germline, CDR1 is SGHTA, CDR2 FQGNSA. V lost 2 bases and J lost 5, with 10 bases in between. The CDR3 spans 14 residues. The CDR3 sequence: CASSLSDGDQPQHF. The CDR3 DNA reads as TGTGCCAGCAGCTTAAGTGACGGAGATCAGCCCCAGCATTTT.

There are a few counts of this clone. The V call is TRBV9, the J call TRBJ1-6; 7 bases are a match to TRBD1. V lost 3 bases and J lost 0; bases outside the gene matches: 3. The CDR3 contains 16 residues. From germline, CDR1 is SGDLS and CDR2 YYNGEE. CDR3 residues: CASSGRDSSYNSPLHF. CDR3 DNA sequence: TGTGCCAGCAGCGGTCGGGACAGCTCCTATAATTCACCCCTCCACTTT.

The chain links TRBV5-1 to TRBJ1-3; maybe TRBD1 (5 bases). The CDR3 has 14 residues. Per germline, CDR1 SGHRS and CDR2 YFSETQ. The ends were cut back, 4 bases at V and 4 bases at J, with 12 bases in the middle. The CDR3 is CASSQGTSGNTIYF. In nucleotides, the CDR3 is TGCGCCAGCAGCCAAGGGACGTCCGGAAACACCATATATTTT. Full variable domain (remainder filled in from reference TRBV5-1 and TRBJ1-3): KAGVTQTPRYLIKTRGQQVTLSCSPISGHRSVSWYQQTPGQGLQFLFEYFSETQRNKGNFPGRFSGRQFSNSRSEMNVSTLELGDSALYLCASSQGTSGNTIYFGEGSWLTVV.

This chain connects TRBV28 to TRBJ1-2; weak D call: TRBD1 (6 bases). CDR1 is MDHEN, CDR2 SYDVKM, per germline. The CDR3 is 15 amino acids. V lost 2 bases, J lost 1 base, and 11 bases lay in between. CDR3 bases: TGTGCCAGCAGTTTAGGAACAGGGTATAACTATGGCTACACCTTC. It codes for CASSLGTGYNYGYTF.

The CDR3 spells CASSFRGDNSPLHF. The CDR3, as DNA: TGTGCCAGCAGCTTCAGAGGGGATAATTCACCCCTCCACTTT. The V call is TRBV7-2, the J call TRBJ1-6; TRBD1 is a possible D gene (5 bases). CDR1 SGHTA and CDR2 FQGNSA come from the germline V gene. CDR3 length equals 14 residues. Trimming left V 3 bases short and J 5 bases short, with 8 bases between.

This chain connects TRBV18 to TRBJ1-2; D ambiguous. The CDR3 has 13 residues. CDR1 and CDR2 (germline): KGHSH, LQKENI. Trimming shortened V by 6 bases and J by 3 bases, and 11 bases separated the two germline ends. CDR3 region: CASSAGEDYGYTF. CDR3 sequence (DNA): TGTGCCAGCTCCGCGGGCGAGGACTATGGCTACACCTTC.

J is TRBJ2-5 and V is TRBV28; D remains ambiguous. CDR3 length equals 15 residues. V was cut by 1 base and J by 1 base, with 10 bases left in between. Germline V CDR1 and CDR2: MDHEN, SYDVKM. For the CDR3, the DNA is TGTGCCAGCAGTTTATTGGGCGAACTCCAAGAGACCCAGTACTTC. As protein: CASSLLGELQETQYF. Complete variable domain (other parts from reference TRBV28 and TRBJ2-5): DVKVTQSSRYLVKRTGEKVFLECVQDMDHENMFWYRQDPGLGLRLIYFSYDVKMKEKGDIPEGYSVSREKKERFSLILESASTNQTSMYLCASSLLGELQETQYFGPGTRLLVL.

The chain couples TRBV7-3 to TRBJ2-3; no reliable D call. The CDR3 length is 15 residues. Trimming took 1 base from V and 3 from J, leaving 11 bases between them. Germline V CDR1 and CDR2: SGHTA, FQGTGA. This chain's CDR3 is CASSLNGVRTDTQYF. The CDR3 nucleotides read TGTGCCAGCAGCTTAAATGGGGTCAGGACAGATACGCAGTATTTT.

Of note for this clone: Other DNA variants within this sample encode the same CDR3. The CDR3 loop is CAWSGRGEAFF. CDR3 sequence (DNA): TGTGCCTGGAGTGGACGAGGGGAAGCTTTCTTT. The gene calls are TRBV30 and TRBJ1-1; D gene uncertain. Trimming cost V 1 base and J 8 bases, with 8 bases left between them. This CDR3 is 11 amino acids long. The germline gives CDR1 GTSNPN, CDR2 SVGIG (reference sequence).

This clone was picked up one time. The chain has TRBV30 and TRBJ1-2, with D possibly matching TRBD1 (5 bases). In germline, CDR1 is GTSNPN, CDR2 SVGIG (reference sequence). This CDR3 has 17 residues. Trimming shortened V by 0 bases and J by 2 bases, and 19 bases separated the two germline ends. In nucleotides, the CDR3 is TGTGCCTGGAGTGTAAGTCGGGGACGTCCCTTGAACTATGGCTACACCTTC. Protein product: CAWSVSRGRPLNYGYTF.

The chain uses TRBV10-2 and TRBJ2-3, with TRBD2 matching over 7 bases. The CDR3 sequence is 15 residues long. Germline CDR1 WSHSY, CDR2 SAAADI. V gave up 5 bases and J gave up 0 bases; unmatched junction bases: 5. CDR3 nucleotide sequence: TGCGCCAGCAGTTCTTTGGGGGGGAGCACAGATACGCAGTATTTT. This translates into CASSSLGGSTDTQYF.

The chain recombines TRBV5-1 with TRBJ2-2; D is unresolved. CDR3 length: 13 residues. The V gene lost 1 base and the J gene lost 6 bases, with 7 bases spanning the gap. CDR1 and CDR2 from the germline V gene are SGHRS and YFSETQ. The CDR3 protein is CASSLLGPGELFF. In DNA, the CDR3 is TGCGCCAGCAGCTTGCTGGGTCCCGGGGAGCTGTTTTTT.

This clone has a single count. CDR3 DNA: TGCAGTGGGTACGCGGGTGAGCAGTTCTTC. This codes for CSGYAGEQFF. V usage is TRBV20-1 and J usage is TRBJ2-1; D might be TRBD2 (5 bases). The CDR3 sequence is 10 residues long. V dropped 7 bases and J dropped 9 bases, with 10 bases sitting between them. Germline V gives CDR1 DFQATT, CDR2 SNEGSKA (reference sequence).

The V call is TRBV10-1, the J call TRBJ2-1, with 11 bases aligning to TRBD2. CDR3 size: 14 residues. V gave up 5 bases and J gave up 8 bases; unmatched junction bases: 5. Germline V gene sequence: CDR1 WNHNN, CDR2 SYGVQD (reference sequence). Here the CDR3 reads CASSRTSGFDEQFF. DNA for the CDR3: TGCGCCAGCAGTCGGACTAGCGGGTTCGATGAGCAGTTCTTC.

As concerns this clone: Distinct nucleotide sequences in the sample also encode this CDR3. The chain joins TRBV6-1 to TRBJ1-5; D is perhaps TRBD1 (6 bases). Germline-derived CDR1 and CDR2 are MNHNS and SASEGT. With 6 bases removed from V and 4 bases from J, the gap between germline ends came to 10 bases. This CDR3 spans 13 amino acids. The CDR3 DNA sequence: TGTGCCAGCAGCGAGGGGGGGAATCAGCCCCAGCATTTT. Its protein is CASSEGGNQPQHF.

The CDR3 loop reads CASSLIPLTNYGYTF. The CDR3, as DNA: TGCGCCAGCAGCTTGATCCCCTTGACTAACTATGGCTACACCTTC. The rearrangement uses TRBV5-1 and TRBJ1-2; D not certain. Trimming removed 1 base at V and 0 bases at J, with 10 bases between. The CDR3 is 15 amino acids. Germline CDR1 SGHRS, CDR2 YFSETQ.

As to this clone: Other DNA sequences from this sample encode an identical CDR3 as well. J is TRBJ1-5 and V is TRBV5-1, with TRBD1 matching over 7 bases. The CDR3 extends over 14 amino acids. V gave up 4 bases and J gave up 4 bases; unmatched junction bases: 5. Looked up from germline, CDR1 is SGHRS and CDR2 is YFSETQ. The chain's CDR3 is CASSPGTENQPQHF. The CDR3 DNA sequence: TGCGCCAGCAGCCCTGGGACAGAAAATCAGCCCCAGCATTTT.

The count of this clone is one. CDR3 nucleotide sequence: TGTGCCAGCAGTAAGGGCGTAGACGAAAAACTGTTTTTT. This encodes CASSKGVDEKLFF. This sequence joins TRBV6-5 and TRBJ1-4; no reliable D call. The V gene's germline CDR1 is MNHEY and CDR2 SVGAGI. This CDR3 has 13 amino acids. V shed 5 bases and J shed 8 bases, with 12 bases lying between them.

The chain recombines TRBV6-1 with TRBJ1-5; tentative D call: TRBD1 (6 bases). Trimming took 2 bases from V and 4 from J, leaving 12 bases between them. The CDR3 sequence is 15 residues long. Germline CDR1 reads MNHNS; CDR2 reads SASEGT. CDR3 DNA sequence: TGTGCCAGCAGTGAAACCGGGGACACTAATCAGCCCCAGCATTTT. This encodes CASSETGDTNQPQHF.

In this sample, this clone turned up once. V gene TRBV10-3 combines with J gene TRBJ2-5, with D perhaps matching TRBD1 (6 bases). Trimming pared 8 bases from V and 1 base from J, leaving 14 bases between. The CDR3 totals 14 residues. Germline CDR1 is ENHRY and CDR2 is SYGVKD. As DNA, the CDR3 is TGTGCCATCGCCAGGGGCTACCTCCAAGAGACCCAGTACTTC. Translation: CAIARGYLQETQYF.

The gene calls are TRBV27 and TRBJ1-1; D is uncertain. Germline V gene data show CDR1 as MNHEY and CDR2 as SMNVEV (reference sequence). The CDR3 loop spans 15 amino acids. Trimming removed 0 bases at V and 7 bases at J, with 15 bases between. As DNA, the CDR3 is TGTGCCAGCAGTTTATCGAGGGAGGGTCTTCGTGAAGCTTTCTTT. Its protein is CASSLSREGLREAFF.

The chain links TRBV10-2 to TRBJ1-5; no reliable D call. This CDR3 has 15 residues. Looked up from germline, CDR1 is WSHSY and CDR2 is SAAADI. V was shortened by 0 bases and J by 4 bases, with 10 bases between the two germline ends. CDR3 protein: CASSESRDRNQPQHF. CDR3 DNA sequence: TGCGCCAGCAGTGAGTCGCGCGACCGAAATCAGCCCCAGCATTTT.

The chain joins TRBV5-5 to TRBJ2-3; 8 bases are a match to TRBD1. The CDR3 is 16 amino acids. Germline values: CDR1 SGHKS, CDR2 YYEKEE (reference sequence). V lost 4 bases and J lost 2; bases outside the gene matches: 9. The CDR3 region is CASSPGGPGPTDTQYF. The CDR3 nucleotides read TGTGCCAGCAGCCCAGGGGGCCCCGGGCCCACAGATACGCAGTATTTT.

This rearrangement joins TRBV7-2 to TRBJ2-7; TRBD1 is a possible D gene (5 bases). Trimming stripped 7 bases from V and 2 bases from J, with 15 bases between. Per germline, CDR1 SGHTA and CDR2 FQGNSA. The CDR3 length is 14 residues. This CDR3 is CASNGAHPPYEQYF. The CDR3 DNA reads TGTGCCAGCAATGGGGCGCACCCGCCCTACGAGCAGTACTTC.

The chain couples TRBV6-1 to TRBJ1-1, with no clear D. V lost 5 bases and J lost 2, with 9 bases in between. CDR3 length: 13 amino acids. CDR1 is MNHNS, CDR2 SASEGT, per germline. The DNA for the CDR3 is TGTGCCAGCAGTCCCGAGGGAAACACTGAAGCTTTCTTT. Its translation: CASSPEGNTEAFF.

The gene calls are TRBV6-5 and TRBJ1-6; 10 bases line up with TRBD1. The V and J ends lost 6 bases and 7 bases, in that order; junction bases with no gene match: 6. The CDR3 consists of 15 residues. Germline V lookup: CDR1 MNHEY, CDR2 SVGAGI. The CDR3 coding sequence is TGTGCCAGCAGGAAGGAGACAGGGGGCAATTCACCCCTCCACTTT. Translating gives CASRKETGGNSPLHF.